The 31 T cell receptor beta chains presented below share a single source sample, sequenced in a study of CXCR3-negative and CXCR3-positive naive CD8 T cells. General study points: CXCR3-positive naive cells carried more hydrophobic TRB CDR3s than CXCR3-negative naive cells did.

TRB cDNA libraries were made by UMI-labeled 5' RACE. With the 5' RACE reads reprocessed, TCRdb shows one record per CDR3 protein and no DNA. Recorded for this sample: 75,000 to 100,000 distinct CDR3 sequences. No cognate antigen is known for these TCRs. Sequenced: naive CXCR3+ CD8+ T cells from blood. The sample's subset: CD45RO-CCR7+CD27+CD95- naive CD8+ T cells expressing CXCR3 (TNR3+). These TCRs come from a human donor in good health. Some clones in this sample may be carry-over from other donors' samples.

V and J are TRBV12-3 or TRBV12-4 and TRBJ2-3. This CDR3 spans 12 amino acids. CDR3 protein: CASRYSTDTQYF.

The chain joins TRBV7-9 to TRBJ2-7; without DNA, the TCRdb call of TRBD1 cannot be checked. The CDR3 is 14 amino acids. Per germline, CDR1 SEHNR and CDR2 FQNEAQ (reference sequence). The chain's CDR3 is CASSFPSGGYEQYF.

This chain joins TRBV14 and TRBJ2-7; the D call from TCRdb, TRBD1, cannot be confirmed without DNA. The CDR3 runs 15 residues. Per germline, CDR1 SGHDN and CDR2 FVKESK. The CDR3 reads CASSQHRGSAYEQYF.

The CDR3 loop reads CASSQTGGNSPLHF. This chain joins TRBV2 and TRBJ1-6; TCRdb's D call of TRBD1 is untestable without DNA. The CDR3 consists of 14 residues. CDR1 and CDR2 (germline): SNHLY, FYNNEI.

J is TRBJ2-2 and V is TRBV19. CDR3 length: 14 amino acids. Germline assignment: CDR1 LNHDA and CDR2 SQIVND (reference sequence). CDR3 protein: CASSIGWEAGELFF. The whole variable domain, filled in from reference TRBV19 and TRBJ2-2, reads DGGITQSPKYLFRKEGQNVTLSCEQNLNHDAMYWYRQDPGQGLRLIYYSQIVNDFQKGDIAEGYSVSREKKESFPLTVTSAQKNPTAFYLCASSIGWEAGELFFGEGSRLTVL.

CDR3 sequence reads: CASSQDRSQETQYF. The chain carries TRBV4-3 and TRBJ2-5. Germline CDR1 and CDR2: LGHNA and YSLEER. The CDR3 runs to 14 residues.

The chain links TRBV6-4 to TRBJ2-1; TCRdb outputs TRBD2, but without DNA this stays unchecked. Germline assignment: CDR1 MRHNA and CDR2 SNTAGT. The CDR3 has 14 amino acids. The CDR3: CASSDTGLPGEQFF.

This chain connects TRBV5-6 to TRBJ2-5; TCRdb reports TRBD1, a call that lacks DNA to check it against. Germline values: CDR1 SGHDT, CDR2 YYEEEE. This CDR3 spans 17 amino acids. The chain's CDR3 is CASSSEAGTGLGETQYF.

The chain couples TRBV7-8 to TRBJ1-1. Per the germline V gene, CDR1 is SGHVS and CDR2 is FQNEAQ. This CDR3 has 16 amino acids. The CDR3 spells CASSLLTREGGTEAFF.

The chain couples TRBV7-2 to TRBJ2-1. In germline, CDR1 is SGHTA, CDR2 FQGNSA. The CDR3 is 16 residues long. The CDR3 here is CASSLVTGTPYNEQFF.

The chain employs TRBV18 and TRBJ2-7; with no DNA, the TCRdb D assignment of TRBD1 cannot be verified. The CDR3 consists of 14 residues. Germline CDR1 is KGHSH and CDR2 is LQKENI. CDR3: CASSLPGQAREQYF.

The rearrangement joins TRBV5-1 to TRBJ1-1. Germline V gives CDR1 SGHRS, CDR2 YFSETQ. CDR3 size: 18 residues. The CDR3 spells CASSRGGGNGIMNTEAFF. Full variable domain (outside the CDR3, taken from reference TRBV5-1 and TRBJ1-1): KAGVTQTPRYLIKTRGQQVTLSCSPISGHRSVSWYQQTPGQGLQFLFEYFSETQRNKGNFPGRFSGRQFSNSRSEMNVSTLELGDSALYLCASSRGGGNGIMNTEAFFGQGTRLTVV.

The CDR3 region is CASSVGQGALNEQFF. V and J are TRBV9 and TRBJ2-1; TCRdb's D gene call, TRBD1, goes unchecked for lack of DNA. The CDR3 is 15 amino acids. Germline V gene lookup returns CDR1 SGDLS and CDR2 YYNGEE. The entire variable domain, with the rest obtained from reference TRBV9 and TRBJ2-1, is as follows: DSGVTQTPKHLITATGQRVTLRCSPRSGDLSVYWYQQSLDQGLQFLIQYYNGEERAKGNILERFSAQQFPDLHSELNLSSLELGDSALYFCASSVGQGALNEQFFGPGTRLTVL.

The chain links TRBV27 to TRBJ2-3; no DNA is available, so the TRBD2 call from TCRdb remains unchecked. From germline, CDR1 is MNHEY and CDR2 SMNVEV (reference sequence). This CDR3 is built from 18 residues. The CDR3 region is CASSSLSGASGETDTQYF.

V gene TRBV7-9 combines with J gene TRBJ2-7; as DNA is missing, the TRBD1 call by TCRdb cannot be tested. This CDR3 is built from 13 residues. The germline gives CDR1 SEHNR, CDR2 FQNEAQ (reference sequence). The chain's CDR3 is CASTLTTWGEQYF.

The chain joins TRBV29-1 to TRBJ1-2; TCRdb gives TRBD1 as the D gene, but with no DNA this cannot be confirmed. Germline CDR1 reads SQVTM; CDR2 reads ANQGSEA. The CDR3 runs 13 residues. This CDR3 reads CSVEEGHPYGYTF.

This chain connects TRBV11-2 to TRBJ2-1; TCRdb names TRBD1, which stays unverified in the absence of DNA. This CDR3 comprises 17 residues. Germline V gene sequence: CDR1 SGHAT, CDR2 FQNNGV. This CDR3 is CASSLAVRDGAYNEQFF.

This sequence joins TRBV7-9 and TRBJ2-1. CDR1 SEHNR and CDR2 FQNEAQ come from the germline V gene (reference sequence). There are 13 residues in the CDR3. The CDR3 here is CASSLVSYNEQFF.

V and J are TRBV20-1 and TRBJ1-1; TCRdb gives TRBD1 as the D gene, but with no DNA this cannot be confirmed. Germline V gene data show CDR1 as DFQATT and CDR2 as SNEGSKA (reference sequence). This CDR3 region has 13 residues. Here the CDR3 reads CSARNRGSTEAFF.

V gene TRBV7-8 combines with J gene TRBJ2-5; TCRdb's D call, TRBD2, is unchecked because there is no DNA. CDR3 length equals 16 residues. Germline CDR1 is SGHVS and CDR2 is FQNEAQ. The CDR3 sequence is CASNPHGGGAQETQYF.

This chain joins TRBV5-6 and TRBJ2-3; TCRdb's D gene call, TRBD2, goes unchecked for lack of DNA. Germline V gives CDR1 SGHDT, CDR2 YYEEEE. The CDR3 is made up of 16 amino acids. The CDR3 protein is CASSLRVEGEADTQYF.

J is TRBJ2-7 and V is TRBV7-3; TCRdb picks TRBD2, but there is no DNA to check that call. Germline CDR1 and CDR2: SGHTA and FQGTGA. This CDR3 is built from 15 residues. This CDR3 is CASSPGGGSVYEQYF.

The chain employs TRBV29-1 and TRBJ2-3; TCRdb's D gene call, TRBD2, goes unchecked for lack of DNA. The CDR3 spans 17 residues. Germline loops: CDR1 SQVTM, CDR2 ANQGSEA. The CDR3 here is CSVAGLAERPSTDTQYF.

The rearrangement joins TRBV19 to TRBJ2-7; TCRdb indicates TRBD1, and absent DNA this call remains unverified. Germline CDR1 is LNHDA and CDR2 is SQIVND (reference sequence). The CDR3 covers 14 residues. CDR3: CASSTPAPAYEQYF.

The J gene is TRBJ2-5, the V gene TRBV12-3 or TRBV12-4. The CDR3 is 13 amino acids. CDR3 residues: CASRAGEKETQYF.

The chain has TRBV19 and TRBJ2-1; TCRdb designates TRBD1, a call that cannot be tested without DNA. The CDR3 contains 13 residues. Germline V gives CDR1 LNHDA, CDR2 SQIVND (reference sequence). CDR3 sequence reads: CASSMPGSNEQFF.

The genes are TRBV27 and TRBJ1-2; TCRdb indicates TRBD1, and absent DNA this call remains unverified. This CDR3 spans 12 amino acids. Germline V gene sequence: CDR1 MNHEY, CDR2 SMNVEV (reference sequence). CDR3 loop: CASSLSGQGYTF.

V is TRBV29-1 and J is TRBJ1-1; there is no DNA to check the TCRdb D call of TRBD1. Germline values: CDR1 SQVTM, CDR2 ANQGSEA. The CDR3 is 11 residues long. The CDR3 spells CSVEGQLEAYF.

CDR3 sequence: CASSLMVSGIDNEQFF. The V gene is TRBV12-3 or TRBV12-4, the J gene TRBJ2-1. The CDR3 runs 16 residues.

The chain combines TRBV7-6 with TRBJ2-1; TCRdb's assignment of TRBD2 cannot be checked, as there is no DNA. Germline CDR1 reads SGHVS; CDR2 reads FNYEAQ. The CDR3 runs to 14 residues. The CDR3 sequence: CASIDSGVGNEQFF.

The chain couples TRBV5-1 to TRBJ2-1; TCRdb's D gene call, TRBD1, goes unchecked for lack of DNA. The CDR3 extends over 14 amino acids. Germline V gives CDR1 SGHRS, CDR2 YFSETQ. The chain's CDR3 is CASSSDRADNEQFF.